This is a list of T cell receptor beta chains from one sample in a study of cytomegalovirus exposure and HLA in healthy donors. Here immunoSEQ multiplex PCR was the method, and the copy in TCRdb shows in-frame clones only, minus some. Here the sample spans 150,000 to 200,000 clones, about 83% being singletons. The material sequenced was PBMCs. The receptor source for this set is a woman between 18 and 29 years old in good health and CMV-seronegative. The CDR3 runs from the conserved cysteine through the conserved F or W. A D gene is named only where the DNA matches it firmly. Not all rows give a size; the values are once, few, many and, for expanded clones, a class.

j_call: TRBJ2-7
d_call: NA
clone_size: NA
v_call: TRBV5-1
cdr3_aa: CASSPGTNSYEQYF
cdr3_nt: TGCGCCAGCAGCCCCGGGACAAACTCCTACGAGCAGTACTTC

j_call: TRBJ1-1
d_call: NA
clone_size: NA
v_call: TRBV29-1
cdr3_aa: CSVARGYTEAFF
cdr3_nt: TGCAGCGTGGCCAGGGGTTACACTGAAGCTTTCTTT

j_call: TRBJ2-3
d_call: TRBD2
clone_size: NA
v_call: TRBV19
cdr3_aa: CASTGGLWTDTQYF
cdr3_nt: TGTGCCAGTACGGGAGGTTTATGGACAGATACGCAGTATTTT

j_call: TRBJ1-1
d_call: NA
clone_size: NA
v_call: TRBV5-1
cdr3_aa: CASSLAGARPLEAFF
cdr3_nt: TGCGCCAGCAGCTTGGCTGGGGCCCGACCCCTTGAAGCTTTCTTT

j_call: TRBJ1-5
d_call: TRBD1
clone_size: few
v_call: TRBV19
cdr3_aa: CASSIGQGGNQPQHF
cdr3_nt: TGTGCCAGTAGTATCGGACAGGGGGGCAATCAGCCCCAGCATTTT

j_call: TRBJ2-3
d_call: TRBD2
clone_size: few
v_call: TRBV5-1
cdr3_aa: CASRPSSGRGTDTQYF
cdr3_nt: TGCGCCAGCAGACCTTCTAGCGGGAGAGGCACAGATACGCAGTATTTT

j_call: TRBJ1-3
d_call: NA
clone_size: NA
v_call: TRBV10-3
cdr3_aa: CAISVHPSGNTIYF
cdr3_nt: TGTGCCATCAGTGTTCATCCGTCCGGGAACACCATATATTTT

j_call: TRBJ2-5
d_call: NA
clone_size: NA
v_call: TRBV6-5
cdr3_aa: CASSVTGRETQYF
cdr3_nt: TGTGCCAGCAGTGTTACAGGGAGAGAGACCCAGTACTTC

j_call: TRBJ1-2
d_call: NA
clone_size: NA
v_call: TRBV19
cdr3_aa: CASRREFYGYTF
cdr3_nt: TGTGCCAGTAGAAGGGAGTTCTATGGCTACACCTTC

j_call: TRBJ1-5
d_call: NA
clone_size: NA
v_call: TRBV4-2
cdr3_aa: CASSQDQGGVQPQHF
cdr3_nt: TGTGCCAGCAGTCAAGATCAAGGGGGGGTTCAGCCCCAGCATTTT

j_call: TRBJ2-1
d_call: NA
clone_size: NA
v_call: TRBV10-3
cdr3_aa: CAISQIGNEQFF
cdr3_nt: TGTGCCATCAGCCAAATCGGCAATGAGCAGTTCTTC

j_call: TRBJ2-2
d_call: NA
clone_size: NA
v_call: TRBV11-2
cdr3_aa: CASSLTGLAGELFF
cdr3_nt: TGTGCCAGCAGCCTTACAGGGTTGGCCGGGGAGCTGTTTTTT

j_call: TRBJ1-2
d_call: NA
clone_size: NA
v_call: TRBV20-1
cdr3_aa: CSARGAELHTF
cdr3_nt: TGCAGTGCTAGGGGGGCAGAGTTGCACACCTTC

j_call: TRBJ2-3
d_call: TRBD1
clone_size: NA
v_call: TRBV7-9
cdr3_aa: CASSPGQGASTDTQYF
cdr3_nt: TGTGCCAGCAGCCCGGGACAGGGGGCGAGTACAGATACGCAGTATTTT

j_call: TRBJ2-1
d_call: TRBD1
clone_size: NA
v_call: TRBV7-9
cdr3_aa: CASSLVTRGREQFF
cdr3_nt: TGTGCCAGCAGCTTAGTCACTAGGGGGCGTGAGCAGTTCTTC

j_call: TRBJ2-3
d_call: TRBD2
clone_size: few
v_call: TRBV5-6
cdr3_aa: CASSTRETSGAPDTQYF
cdr3_nt: TGTGCCAGCAGCACGCGGGAGACTAGCGGGGCCCCGGATACGCAGTATTTT

j_call: TRBJ2-7
d_call: NA
clone_size: NA
v_call: TRBV30
cdr3_aa: CAWSVNNAYEQYF
cdr3_nt: TGTGCCTGGAGTGTAAACAACGCCTACGAGCAGTACTTC

j_call: TRBJ2-2
d_call: TRBD2
clone_size: NA
v_call: TRBV7-8
cdr3_aa: CASSLVAGDEPGELFF
cdr3_nt: TGTGCCAGCAGCTTAGTAGCGGGAGACGAGCCCGGGGAGCTGTTTTTT

j_call: TRBJ1-2
d_call: NA
clone_size: NA
v_call: TRBV30
cdr3_aa: CAWRGGARGYTF
cdr3_nt: TGTGCCTGGAGGGGCGGGGCACGTGGCTACACCTTC

j_call: TRBJ1-2
d_call: NA
clone_size: NA
v_call: TRBV7-9
cdr3_aa: CASSERDGYGYTF
cdr3_nt: TGTGCCAGCAGCGAGCGGGATGGCTATGGCTACACCTTC

j_call: TRBJ2-3
d_call: NA
clone_size: NA
v_call: TRBV18
cdr3_aa: CASSPLGTDTQYF
cdr3_nt: TGTGCCAGCTCACCGCTAGGCACAGATACGCAGTATTTT

j_call: TRBJ2-5
d_call: TRBD2
clone_size: NA
v_call: TRBV2
cdr3_aa: CASSSSGAQETQYF
cdr3_nt: TGTGCCAGCAGTAGTAGCGGGGCCCAAGAGACCCAGTACTTC

j_call: TRBJ2-7
d_call: NA
clone_size: NA
v_call: TRBV6-5
cdr3_aa: CASSSIPTRVPTEQYF
cdr3_nt: TGTGCCAGCAGTTCGATTCCGACCAGGGTCCCGACGGAGCAGTACTTC

j_call: TRBJ1-4
d_call: TRBD1
clone_size: NA
v_call: TRBV6-5
cdr3_aa: CASSGTGMGEKLFF
cdr3_nt: TGTGCCAGCAGTGGGACAGGGATGGGGGAAAAACTGTTTTTT

j_call: TRBJ1-1
d_call: NA
clone_size: few
v_call: TRBV30
cdr3_aa: CAWSDGDRHNTEAFF
cdr3_nt: TGTGCCTGGAGTGACGGAGACAGGCACAACACTGAAGCTTTCTTT

j_call: TRBJ2-7
d_call: TRBD2
clone_size: NA
v_call: TRBV5-1
cdr3_aa: CASSLEREGYEQYF
cdr3_nt: TGCGCCAGCAGCTTGGAGCGGGAGGGGTACGAGCAGTACTTC

j_call: TRBJ1-2
d_call: NA
clone_size: NA
v_call: TRBV11-2
cdr3_aa: CASSLSGLSYGYTF
cdr3_nt: TGTGCCAGCAGCTTATCCGGACTTAGCTATGGCTACACCTTC

j_call: TRBJ2-7
d_call: NA
clone_size: NA
v_call: TRBV19
cdr3_aa: CASSTSGYLVDEQYF
cdr3_nt: TGTGCCAGTAGTACCTCGGGATACCTCGTTGACGAGCAGTACTTC

j_call: TRBJ2-5
d_call: TRBD2
clone_size: NA
v_call: TRBV9
cdr3_aa: CASSPRGYQETQYF
cdr3_nt: TGTGCCAGCAGCCCGCGGGGGTACCAAGAGACCCAGTACTTC

j_call: TRBJ2-1
d_call: TRBD2
clone_size: NA
v_call: TRBV7-2
cdr3_aa: CASSRGLAGGQFF
cdr3_nt: TGTGCCAGCAGCCGCGGACTAGCGGGAGGGCAGTTCTTC

j_call: TRBJ2-1
d_call: NA
clone_size: NA
v_call: TRBV9
cdr3_aa: CASSVAASVTYNEQFF
cdr3_nt: TGTGCCAGCAGCGTAGCGGCTAGCGTAACCTACAATGAGCAGTTCTTC

j_call: TRBJ2-3
d_call: TRBD1
clone_size: NA
v_call: TRBV5-1
cdr3_aa: CASSFQGATDTQYF
cdr3_nt: TGCGCCAGCAGCTTTCAGGGGGCAACAGATACGCAGTATTTT

j_call: TRBJ1-1
d_call: NA
clone_size: NA
v_call: TRBV9
cdr3_aa: CASSQGQNTEAFF
cdr3_nt: TGTGCCAGCAGTCAGGGACAAAACACTGAAGCTTTCTTT

j_call: TRBJ1-1
d_call: NA
clone_size: NA
v_call: TRBV5-1
cdr3_aa: CASTMGGLDTEAFF
cdr3_nt: TGCGCCAGCACCATGGGGGGGCTGGACACTGAAGCTTTCTTT

j_call: TRBJ1-1
d_call: NA
clone_size: NA
v_call: TRBV5-1
cdr3_aa: CASSLARGTQQGRDTEAFF
cdr3_nt: TGCGCCAGCAGCTTGGCGCGGGGGACCCAGCAGGGGAGGGACACTGAAGCTTTCTTT

j_call: TRBJ2-2
d_call: TRBD2
clone_size: NA
v_call: TRBV9
cdr3_aa: CASTLLSGRAGTGELFF
cdr3_nt: TGTGCCAGCACCCTCCTGAGCGGGAGGGCCGGAACCGGGGAGCTGTTTTTT

j_call: TRBJ2-1
d_call: TRBD2
clone_size: NA
v_call: TRBV29-1
cdr3_aa: CSVAGRLADNEQFF
cdr3_nt: TGCAGCGTTGCTGGTCGACTAGCTGACAATGAGCAGTTCTTC

j_call: TRBJ1-1
d_call: NA
clone_size: NA
v_call: TRBV7-3
cdr3_aa: CASSLMGSAEAFF
cdr3_nt: TGTGCCAGCAGCTTAATGGGGAGCGCTGAAGCTTTCTTT

j_call: TRBJ1-2
d_call: TRBD1
clone_size: NA
v_call: TRBV11-2
cdr3_aa: CASSPLDRPIRLEYGYTF
cdr3_nt: TGTGCCAGCAGCCCACTGGACAGGCCAATCCGACTCGAGTATGGCTACACCTTC

j_call: TRBJ2-7
d_call: NA
clone_size: NA
v_call: TRBV5-4
cdr3_aa: CASSFVSLDKYF
cdr3_nt: TGTGCCAGCAGCTTTGTCTCACTAGACAAGTACTTC

j_call: TRBJ1-4
d_call: NA
clone_size: NA
v_call: TRBV9
cdr3_aa: CASSGQTGGSNEKLFF
cdr3_nt: TGTGCCAGCAGCGGACAAACCGGGGGATCGAATGAAAAACTGTTTTTT

j_call: TRBJ2-2
d_call: NA
clone_size: NA
v_call: TRBV29-1
cdr3_aa: CSVVGGRTGELFF
cdr3_nt: TGCAGCGTTGTGGGGGGTCGGACCGGGGAGCTGTTTTTT

j_call: TRBJ2-7
d_call: NA
clone_size: NA
v_call: TRBV7-9
cdr3_aa: CASSAVRQGELRRGYEQYF
cdr3_nt: TGTGCCAGCAGCGCTGTGAGGCAGGGCGAGTTACGTCGAGGCTACGAGCAGTACTTC

j_call: TRBJ1-5
d_call: TRBD1
clone_size: few
v_call: TRBV9
cdr3_aa: CASSRTGVNQPQHF
cdr3_nt: TGTGCCAGCAGCCGGACAGGGGTAAACCAGCCCCAGCATTTT

j_call: TRBJ2-1
d_call: TRBD2
clone_size: many
v_call: TRBV6-1
cdr3_aa: CASSELAGGYNEQFF
cdr3_nt: TGTGCCAGCAGTGAACTAGCGGGGGGGTACAATGAGCAGTTCTTC

j_call: TRBJ2-5
d_call: NA
clone_size: NA
v_call: TRBV29-1
cdr3_aa: CSVGIVQETQYF
cdr3_nt: TGCAGCGTTGGTATAGTACAAGAGACCCAGTACTTC

j_call: TRBJ1-5
d_call: TRBD1
clone_size: NA
v_call: TRBV2
cdr3_aa: CASSDSGQGRQPQHF
cdr3_nt: TGTGCCAGCAGCGATTCGGGACAGGGGCGTCAGCCCCAGCATTTT

j_call: TRBJ1-2
d_call: TRBD1
clone_size: NA
v_call: TRBV2
cdr3_aa: CASSPEDRASYGYTF
cdr3_nt: TGTGCCAGCAGCCCGGAAGACAGGGCGAGCTATGGCTACACCTTC

j_call: TRBJ2-1
d_call: TRBD2
clone_size: NA
v_call: TRBV27
cdr3_aa: CASSPGLAYNEQFF
cdr3_nt: TGTGCCAGCAGTCCCGGACTAGCCTACAATGAGCAGTTCTTC

j_call: TRBJ2-7
d_call: TRBD1
clone_size: NA
v_call: TRBV6-5
cdr3_aa: CASRPLGTGVYEQYF
cdr3_nt: TGTGCCAGCAGACCACTCGGGACAGGGGTCTACGAGCAGTACTTC

j_call: TRBJ2-3
d_call: NA
clone_size: NA
v_call: TRBV7-9
cdr3_aa: CASSSLRQKTSTDTQYF
cdr3_nt: TGTGCCAGCAGCTCTTTAAGACAGAAAACAAGCACAGATACGCAGTATTTT

j_call: TRBJ1-1
d_call: NA
clone_size: NA
v_call: TRBV28
cdr3_aa: CASSLGGEGGAFF
cdr3_nt: TGTGCCAGCAGTTTAGGGGGCGAAGGGGGAGCTTTCTTT

j_call: TRBJ1-4
d_call: NA
clone_size: NA
v_call: TRBV29-1
cdr3_aa: CSVGEIEIREKLFF
cdr3_nt: TGCAGCGTCGGTGAAATAGAGATTCGAGAAAAACTGTTTTTT